This T cell receptor (beta chain) was retrieved from a study of regulatory T cells in long-lasting Graves disease. As for this clonotype: Antigen specificity is unknown.

The germline V gene encodes CDR1 WSHSY and CDR2 SAAADI. V shed 8 bases and J 8 bases; nucleotides not matched to a gene: 13. The CDR3 covers 14 residues. Time point meaning: persistent/refractory GD, antithyroid drugs over 5 years with positive TRAb. There was RNA extracted from PBMCs, and the TCR library was made from it. Construction of TCR beta libraries relied on iRepertoire HTBI primers and on Arm-PCR targeting CDR3 regions. MiXCR, run by TCRdb on the multiplex PCR reads, gives a single entry per CDR3 protein. The repertoire holds some 450,000 distinct CDR3 sequences, with 20% to 25% as singletons. Study-wide results and caveats: The study found TRBV28, TRBJ1-2 and TRBJ2-5 favored in persistent disease. Persistent patients shared more public clonotypes (under 3,000) than newly diagnosed patients (about 1,000). It was possible that the small sample size reduced accuracy.

The TCR sequence derives from a female donor with Graves disease. The V and J genes are TRBV10-2 and TRBJ2-3; 7 bases agree with TRBD1. The sequences come from peripheral blood mononuclear cells (PBMCs), collected when the disease was refractory, from a patient treated with antithyroid drugs. The CDR3 bases are TGCGCCAGCTCCGGGACAGCCTTACAGGGTACGCAGTATTTT. This translates into CASSGTALQGTQYF.